This is a list of T cell receptor beta chains from one sample in a study of response to subunit inactivated influenza vaccine. Via MiXCR, TCRdb re-called the RT-PCR reads, giving one row per CDR3 protein. Here the sample spans 550,000 to 800,000 distinct CDR3 sequences, more than 11% being singletons. Sequenced material: PBMCs from blood, taken around 14 days before vaccination. These TCRs come from a man in his fifties or sixties who received an inactivated influenza vaccine. Both conserved end residues are part of each CDR3. The D gene is left open where the match is weak. The size of a clone is reported for some rows only, either as once, few or many, or as a class for expanded clones.

>TRBV10-3|TRBJ2-1|TRBD2|16|few
CAISLGLAGVYTEQFF
TGTGCCATCAGCCTGGGGCTAGCGGGAGTCTATACTGAGCAGTTCTTC
>TRBV12-3/TRBV12-4|TRBJ2-3|.|14|few
CATGGGMLTDTQYF
TGTGCCACAGGGGGGGGGATGCTCACAGATACGCAGTATTTT
>TRBV11-2|TRBJ2-1|.|15|.
CASNADNSWSNEQFF
TGTGCCAGCAACGCAGACAATAGCTGGTCCAATGAGCAGTTCTTC
>TRBV12-3/TRBV12-4|TRBJ2-1|.|13|few
CASSSFGPAEQFF
TGTGCCAGCAGTTCTTTCGGGCCAGCGGAACAGTTCTTC
>TRBV28|TRBJ2-5|.|14|.
CASSAGLPGKTQYF
TGTGCCAGCAGTGCGGGACTTCCGGGCAAGACCCAGTACTTC
>TRBV6-5|TRBJ2-7|TRBD1|15|.
CASSYGQGAAYEQYF
TGTGCCAGCAGTTACGGACAGGGGGCTGCCTACGAGCAGTACTTC
>TRBV11-1|TRBJ2-1|TRBD1|19|.
CASSFPRGQQGGPYNEQFF
TGTGCCAGCAGCTTTCCTAGGGGGCAACAAGGAGGTCCCTACAATGAGCAGTTCTTC
>TRBV11-2|TRBJ1-6|.|13|.
CASSPSRSSPLHF
TGTGCCAGCAGCCCCTCCAGAAGTTCACCCCTCCACTTT
>TRBV28|TRBJ2-1|TRBD1|16|many
CASSSSGTGKGNEQFF
TGTGCCAGCAGTTCCTCCGGGACAGGGAAGGGCAATGAGCAGTTCTTC
>TRBV2|TRBJ2-6|.|16|.
CASSVRESSGANVLTF
TGTGCCAGCAGTGTTCGGGAATCCTCTGGGGCCAACGTCCTGACTTTC
>TRBV9|TRBJ2-1|.|15|few
CASSPTTLSYNEQFF
TGTGCCAGCAGCCCCACGACCTTATCTTACAATGAGCAGTTCTTC
>TRBV29-1|TRBJ2-2|TRBD1|14|few
CSVTDRGNTGELFF
TGCAGCGTTACGGACAGGGGCAACACCGGGGAGCTGTTTTTT
>TRBV24-1|TRBJ2-5|TRBD2|18|few
CATSAAGRGAQDIGTQYF
TGTGCCACCAGTGCAGCCGGGAGGGGGGCGCAGGATATCGGGACCCAGTACTTC
>TRBV20-1|TRBJ1-4|.|14|few
CSASDSMGREKLFF
TGCAGTGCTAGTGATTCGATGGGCCGAGAAAAACTGTTTTTT
>TRBV30|TRBJ2-2|.|12|few
CAFLRGPGELFF
TGTGCCTTTTTGAGAGGGCCCGGGGAGCTGTTTTTT
>TRBV29-1|TRBJ2-5|.|17|.
CSVEPPGGGRLQETQYF
TGCAGCGTTGAACCCCCCGGAGGAGGGAGGCTGCAAGAGACCCAGTACTTC
>TRBV27|TRBJ2-1|TRBD2|16|.
CASRRTSGGPLDEQFF
TGTGCCAGCAGAAGGACTAGCGGGGGCCCGTTGGATGAGCAGTTCTTC
>TRBV5-4|TRBJ2-1|.|15|many
CASSFGSQIYNEQFF
TGTGCCAGCAGCTTTGGTTCCCAGATTTACAATGAGCAGTTCTTC
>TRBV11-2|TRBJ1-1|TRBD1|18|.
CASRTYRGLRGENTEAFF
TGTGCCAGCAGAACCTACAGGGGCCTGAGAGGGGAGAACACTGAAGCTTTCTTT
>TRBV10-3|TRBJ2-1|.|13|few
CAISGPLVHEQFF
TGTGCCATCAGTGGTCCCCTAGTTCATGAGCAGTTCTTC